These 20 T cell receptor beta chains came from one sample sequenced in a study of T cell responses to AZD1222 COVID-19 vaccine. The data were produced by immunoSEQ multiplex PCR, yet TCRdb's version contains in-frame clones alone and is incomplete. Among 100,000 to 150,000 clones listed, more than 80% were seen once. Sequences were derived from peripheral blood, sampled 28 days after the second AZD1222 dose. The receptor source for this set is an adult who received the AZD1222 COVID-19 vaccine.

J is TRBJ2-1 and V is TRBV30, with unresolved D. The germline V gene has CDR1 GTSNPN and CDR2 SVGIG (reference sequence). Trimming took off 3 bases at V and 5 bases at J, with 5 bases between the two ends. The CDR3 runs 11 residues. The CDR3 reads CAWSEDNEQFF. For the CDR3, the DNA is TGTGCCTGGAGCGAGGACAATGAGCAGTTCTTC.

The rearrangement links TRBV5-1 to TRBJ1-1, with D unclear. V lost 2 bases, J lost 5 bases, and 22 bases lay in between. The CDR3 extends over 17 amino acids. Germline V gene lookup returns CDR1 SGHRS and CDR2 YFSETQ. The CDR3 DNA reads TGCGCCAGCAGCTTCCTTCCGGAGGGAGGTGGGCTAACTGAAGCTTTCTTT. The encoded protein is CASSFLPEGGGLTEAFF.

V gene TRBV5-8 combines with J gene TRBJ1-5; D possibly corresponds to TRBD1 (6 bases). CDR1 and CDR2 (germline): SGHTS, YDEGEE. Trimming stripped 4 bases from V and 0 bases from J, with 17 bases between. The CDR3 is made up of 17 amino acids. DNA of the CDR3: TGTGCCAGCAGCCCTGTGGGGGCCGGGGTTAGCAATCAGCCCCAGCATTTT. Protein sequence: CASSPVGAGVSNQPQHF.

This chain uses TRBV6-6 with TRBJ2-4; 7 bases map to TRBD1. The CDR3 sequence is 14 residues long. V lost 5 bases, J lost 1 base, and 2 bases stayed unmatched. CDR1 and CDR2 (germline): MNHNY, SVGAGI (reference sequence). Here the CDR3 reads CASSDRDAKNIQYF. The CDR3 DNA reads as TGTGCCAGCAGTGACAGGGATGCCAAAAACATTCAGTACTTC.

The CDR3 DNA is TGTGCCAGCAGTTTTCGGGACAGGGAATACAATGAGCAGTTCTTC. Protein: CASSFRDREYNEQFF. The chain is built from TRBV2 and TRBJ2-1; 9 nucleotides agree with TRBD1. The CDR3 is 15 amino acids. CDR1 is SNHLY, CDR2 FYNNEI, per germline. J lost 4 bases, V lost 5 bases, and 6 bases had no gene match.

The chain recombines TRBV2 with TRBJ1-6; D unclear. Germline lookup yields CDR1 SNHLY and CDR2 FYNNEI. The CDR3 length is 13 residues. The ends were cut back, 3 bases at V and 9 bases at J, with 9 bases in the middle. Here the CDR3 DNA reads TGTGCCAGCAGTGAGATAGGTAGTTCACCCCTCCACTTT. It yields the protein CASSEIGSSPLHF.

V gene TRBV5-1 combines with J gene TRBJ2-5; 11 nucleotides agree with TRBD2. The germline gives CDR1 SGHRS, CDR2 YFSETQ. The CDR3 length is 15 residues. Trimming cost V 4 bases and J 5 bases; bases outside gene matches: 7. The CDR3 sequence: CASSPRTSGLETQYF. The CDR3 DNA reads TGCGCCAGCAGCCCGCGGACTAGCGGGTTGGAGACCCAGTACTTC. The whole variable domain, remainder taken from reference TRBV5-1 and TRBJ2-5, is KAGVTQTPRYLIKTRGQQVTLSCSPISGHRSVSWYQQTPGQGLQFLFEYFSETQRNKGNFPGRFSGRQFSNSRSEMNVSTLELGDSALYLCASSPRTSGLETQYFGPGTRLLVL.

The chain links TRBV5-1 to TRBJ1-2; D unresolved. This CDR3 contains 13 residues. Germline-derived CDR1 and CDR2 are SGHRS and YFSETQ. The V end lost 4 bases, the J end lost 8 bases, and 15 bases lay between the germline ends. This CDR3 reads CASSPGPVGGYTF. The CDR3 nucleotides read TGCGCCAGCAGCCCTGGGCCGGTCGGGGGCTACACCTTC.

The rearrangement joins TRBV7-9 to TRBJ2-1, with a weak D call TRBD1 (6 bases). Per germline, CDR1 SEHNR and CDR2 FQNEAQ (reference sequence). CDR3 length: 16 residues. Trimming took 5 bases from V and 3 from J, leaving 17 bases between them. CDR3 residues: CASSLLLQGLYNEQFF. Here the CDR3 DNA reads TGTGCCAGCAGCCTCCTCTTGCAGGGGCTCTACAATGAGCAGTTCTTC. The whole variable domain, remainder taken from reference TRBV7-9 and TRBJ2-1, is DTGVSQNPRHKITKRGQNVTFRCDPISEHNRLYWYRQTLGQGPEFLTYFQNEAQLEKSRLLSDRFSAERPKGSFSTLEIQRTEQGDSAMYLCASSLLLQGLYNEQFFGPGTRLTVL.

The chain links TRBV19 to TRBJ2-3; 8 bases line up with TRBD1. Unmatched junction bases numbered 4, after V lost 7 bases and J lost 4 bases. The CDR3 is 13 residues long. The germline gives CDR1 LNHDA, CDR2 SQIVND (reference sequence). The CDR3 region has the DNA TGTGCCAGTATGCACAGGGGGGCAGATACGCAGTATTTT. It translates to CASMHRGADTQYF. Filled out from reference TRBV19 and TRBJ2-3, the complete variable domain reads DGGITQSPKYLFRKEGQNVTLSCEQNLNHDAMYWYRQDPGQGLRLIYYSQIVNDFQKGDIAEGYSVSREKKESFPLTVTSAQKNPTAFYLCASMHRGADTQYFGPGTRLTVL.

This clone was recorded once. The J gene is TRBJ2-2, the V gene TRBV6-4; no definite D call. V lost 6 bases and J lost 1, with 9 bases in between. Germline V gives CDR1 MRHNA, CDR2 SNTAGT. This CDR3 comprises 14 residues. The CDR3 sequence is CASSSSRNTGELFF. CDR3 coding DNA: TGTGCCAGCAGCTCGTCGCGGAACACCGGGGAGCTGTTTTTT.

This chain uses TRBV5-8 with TRBJ2-7; D unresolved. V gave up 0 bases and J gave up 2 bases, with 9 bases separating them. Germline values: CDR1 SGHTS, CDR2 YDEGEE. The CDR3 is made up of 14 amino acids. The CDR3 DNA follows: TGTGCCAGCAGCTTGGAGGTTACAACCTACGAGCAGTACTTC. Amino acids: CASSLEVTTYEQYF. The variable domain in full, completed from reference TRBV5-8 and TRBJ2-7, reads EAGVTQSPTHLIKTRGQQATLRCSPISGHTSVYWYQQALGLGLQFLLWYDEGEERNRGNFPPRFSGRQFPNYSSELNVNALELEDSALYLCASSLEVTTYEQYFGPGTRLTVT.

The chain has TRBV12-3 or TRBV12-4 and TRBJ2-5, with no clear D. The length of the CDR3 is 13 residues. Trimming took 3 bases from V and 7 from J, leaving 12 bases between them. In DNA form, the CDR3 reads TGTGCCAGCAGTTTTGACAACCTGGGGACCCAGTACTTC. This gives the protein CASSFDNLGTQYF.

This chain connects TRBV5-1 to TRBJ2-3; D uncertain. This CDR3 spans 14 amino acids. Trimming left V 0 bases short and J 0 bases short, with 5 bases between. CDR1 SGHRS and CDR2 YFSETQ come from the germline V gene. The CDR3 DNA reads as TGCGCCAGCAGCTTGGCTGGCAGCACAGATACGCAGTATTTT. It is translated as CASSLAGSTDTQYF.

The chain links TRBV5-4 to TRBJ1-2; D gene ambiguous. V was pared by 3 bases and J by 2 bases, with 2 bases between. CDR1 is SGHNT and CDR2 is YYREEE in the germline V gene (reference sequence). The CDR3 covers 11 residues. The CDR3 DNA sequence: TGTGCCAGCAGCTGGAACTATGGCTACACCTTC. Translating it yields CASSWNYGYTF.

This rearrangement joins TRBV5-1 to TRBJ1-1; D gene unclear. Trimming left V 3 bases short and J 6 bases short, with 12 bases between. CDR1 is SGHRS, CDR2 YFSETQ, per germline. This CDR3 region has 13 residues. The CDR3 DNA reads TGCGCCAGCAGCTCCCTCTCCGATCCTGAAGCTTTCTTT. Residues: CASSSLSDPEAFF.

On this clone itself: Additional DNA sequences in this sample encode the identical CDR3. The V and J genes are TRBV6-2 or TRBV6-3 and TRBJ1-5; unclear D gene. There are 12 residues in the CDR3. Trimming stripped 2 bases from V and 6 bases from J, with 5 bases between. Per the germline V gene, CDR1 is MNHEY and CDR2 is SVGEGT. The CDR3 nucleotides read TGTGCCAGCAGTTACATTGGTCAGCCCCAGCATTTT. Translated, it gives CASSYIGQPQHF.

The chain combines TRBV2 with TRBJ1-5; the match to TRBD1 covers 10 bases. The CDR3 runs 15 residues. CDR1 and CDR2 (germline): SNHLY, FYNNEI. Trimming at V came to 6 bases and at J to 7 bases, leaving 9 bases not matched to a gene. The CDR3 nucleotides read TGTGCCAGCAGAGTGGGACAGGGGAGTGGACAGCCCCAGCATTTT. Translated, it gives CASRVGQGSGQPQHF.

The V call is TRBV3-1 (or the pseudogene TRBV3-2), the J call TRBJ2-5; D may correspond to TRBD1 or TRBD2 (5 bases each). The germline CDR1 and CDR2 sequences are LGHDT and YNNKEL (reference sequence). Trimming took 5 bases from V and 2 from J, leaving 18 bases between them. This CDR3 is built from 16 residues. CDR3 in amino acids: CASSSWDQGHQETQYF. In DNA form, the CDR3 reads TGTGCCAGCAGCAGTTGGGACCAAGGTCATCAAGAGACCCAGTACTTC.

This chain joins TRBV4-3 and TRBJ2-2, with D perhaps matching TRBD2 (5 bases). The CDR3 spans 16 residues. V was trimmed by 0 bases and J by 7 bases, leaving 15 bases between them. Germline loops: CDR1 LGHNA, CDR2 YSLEER. This CDR3 reads CASSQDSNRGHGELFF. DNA of the CDR3: TGCGCCAGCAGCCAAGACTCCAACCGGGGTCACGGGGAGCTGTTTTTT.